These 12 T cell receptor beta chains originate from one sample sequenced in a study of beta chain features in type 1 diabetes. The entirety of the isolated RNA underwent reverse transcription, so expressed TCRB transcripts were sequenced. Here immunoSEQ multiplex PCR was the method, and the copy in TCRdb shows in-frame clones only, minus some. The repertoire includes roughly 150,000 clones, roughly 9.1% of them detected once, and approximately 2.3% sits in the top ten. The sequencing sample was made of central memory CD4+ T cells from blood. Receptors originate from a woman aged 18-30 years in good health.

In this sample, this clone turned up a few times. The chain combines TRBV14 with TRBJ1-2, with a possible D match to TRBD1 (5 bases). CDR3 length: 13 residues. Trimming pared 5 bases from V and 8 bases from J, leaving 15 bases between. Per the germline V gene, CDR1 is SGHDN and CDR2 is FVKESK. This CDR3 reads CASSYGGGRGYTF. CDR3 sequence (DNA): TGTGCCAGCAGCTACGGCGGGGGTCGCGGCTACACCTTC.

The rearrangement joins TRBV7-2 to TRBJ2-6; TRBD1 matches at 11 bases. The germline CDR1 and CDR2 sequences are SGHTA and FQGNSA. This CDR3 region has 14 residues. The ends lost 5 bases at V and 17 bases at J; junction bases unmatched: 11. CDR3 coding DNA: TGTGCCAGCAGCGCGGACAGGGGGCAGGGCCTTTTGACTTTC. Translation gives CASSADRGQGLLTF.

V and J are TRBV30 and TRBJ2-3, with 8 nucleotides matching TRBD2. CDR3 length: 16 residues. V lost 0 bases to trimming and J lost 4 bases; unmatched junction nucleotides: 9. Germline V CDR1 and CDR2: GTSNPN, SVGIG (reference sequence). This chain's CDR3 is CAWSVGAGGVADTQYF. The CDR3 nucleotides read TGTGCCTGGAGTGTTGGGGCGGGAGGTGTGGCAGATACGCAGTATTTT.

The rearrangement joins TRBV27 to TRBJ2-7; 7 bases agree with TRBD1. The CDR3 loop spans 14 amino acids. Trimming cost V 2 bases and J 3 bases; bases outside gene matches: 4. From germline, CDR1 is MNHEY and CDR2 SMNVEV (reference sequence). DNA of the CDR3: TGTGCCAGCAGTTTACCGGGACAGATCTACGAGCAGTACTTC. Protein product: CASSLPGQIYEQYF.

This chain connects TRBV5-1 to TRBJ2-2; D uncertain. With 5 bases removed from V and 1 base from J, the gap between germline ends came to 9 bases. Germline V lookup: CDR1 SGHRS, CDR2 YFSETQ. The length of the CDR3 is 14 residues. The CDR3 nucleotides read TGCGCCAGCAGAAGCGACGGGAACACCGGGGAGCTGTTTTTT. This gives the protein CASRSDGNTGELFF. Variable domain in full (rest from reference TRBV5-1 and TRBJ2-2): KAGVTQTPRYLIKTRGQQVTLSCSPISGHRSVSWYQQTPGQGLQFLFEYFSETQRNKGNFPGRFSGRQFSNSRSEMNVSTLELGDSALYLCASRSDGNTGELFFGEGSRLTVL.

The chain uses TRBV6-5 and TRBJ2-2, with a possible D match to TRBD2 (5 bases). The germline gives CDR1 MNHEY, CDR2 SVGAGI. V shed 2 bases and J shed 6 bases, with 16 bases lying between them. CDR3 length equals 16 residues. The CDR3 spells CASSYTRWEPAGELFF. Here the CDR3 DNA reads TGTGCCAGCAGTTACACTAGATGGGAGCCTGCCGGGGAGCTGTTTTTT.

The sample holds a few counts of this clone. This rearrangement joins TRBV11-2 to TRBJ1-2, with a possible D match to TRBD1 (6 bases). V was clipped by 4 bases and J by 2 bases, with 11 bases between them. The CDR3 runs to 14 residues. In germline, CDR1 is SGHAT, CDR2 FQNNGV. CDR3 DNA: TGTGCCAGCAGCTCATCAGGGGTGAACTATGGCTACACCTTC. Protein product: CASSSSGVNYGYTF.

A few counts support this clone. V and J are TRBV29-1 and TRBJ1-2; D gene ambiguous. This CDR3 is built from 10 residues. The V gene lost 6 bases and the J gene lost 4 bases, with 6 bases spanning the gap. Germline lookup yields CDR1 SQVTM and CDR2 ANQGSEA. CDR3 bases: TGCAGCGTGGGAGGCTATGGCTACACCTTC. Amino acid sequence: CSVGGYGYTF.

This sequence joins TRBV30 and TRBJ1-2, with a tentative D call TRBD1 (5 bases). With 1 base removed from V and 1 base from J, the gap between germline ends came to 13 bases. CDR1 and CDR2 (germline): GTSNPN, SVGIG (reference sequence). CDR3 length: 15 amino acids. CDR3 nucleotides: TGTGCCTGGAGTGCGGGCGGGGGAAATAACTATGGCTACACCTTC. It yields the protein CAWSAGGGNNYGYTF.

This clone turned up a few times. The chain employs TRBV21-1 and TRBJ2-6; TRBD2 reflects the table's D call only, with no check against the DNA. TRBV21-1 is described as a pseudogene. This CDR3 region has 17 residues. This CDR3 reads CASSKAGKNSGANVLTF. The DNA of the CDR3 is TGTGCCAGCAGCAAGGCGGGAAAAAACTCTGGGGCCAACGTCCTGACTTTC.

The chain employs TRBV30 and TRBJ2-3, with 8 bases that match TRBD1. Trimming at V came to 8 bases and at J to 4 bases, leaving 11 bases not matched to a gene. Per germline, CDR1 GTSNPN and CDR2 SVGIG (reference sequence). The CDR3 runs to 14 residues. The CDR3 loop reads CAHGTRGLPDTQYF. Here the CDR3 DNA reads TGTGCCCATGGGACCAGGGGGCTGCCAGATACGCAGTATTTT. Using reference TRBV30 and TRBJ2-3 for the parts outside the CDR3, the full variable domain is SQTIHQWPATLVQPVGSPLSLECTVEGTSNPNLYWYRQAAGRGLQLLFYSVGIGQISSEVPQNLSASRPQDRQFILSSKKLLLSDSGFYLCAHGTRGLPDTQYFGPGTRLTVL.

The V and J genes are TRBV18 and TRBJ1-1, with a tentative D call TRBD1 (6 bases). Trimming shortened V by 3 bases and J by 7 bases, and 12 bases separated the two germline ends. The CDR3 sequence is 13 residues long. Germline V CDR1 and CDR2: KGHSH, LQKENI. The CDR3 region has the DNA TGTGCCAGCTCACCGGCAGGGGAGTTTGAAGCTTTCTTT. This sequence encodes CASSPAGEFEAFF.